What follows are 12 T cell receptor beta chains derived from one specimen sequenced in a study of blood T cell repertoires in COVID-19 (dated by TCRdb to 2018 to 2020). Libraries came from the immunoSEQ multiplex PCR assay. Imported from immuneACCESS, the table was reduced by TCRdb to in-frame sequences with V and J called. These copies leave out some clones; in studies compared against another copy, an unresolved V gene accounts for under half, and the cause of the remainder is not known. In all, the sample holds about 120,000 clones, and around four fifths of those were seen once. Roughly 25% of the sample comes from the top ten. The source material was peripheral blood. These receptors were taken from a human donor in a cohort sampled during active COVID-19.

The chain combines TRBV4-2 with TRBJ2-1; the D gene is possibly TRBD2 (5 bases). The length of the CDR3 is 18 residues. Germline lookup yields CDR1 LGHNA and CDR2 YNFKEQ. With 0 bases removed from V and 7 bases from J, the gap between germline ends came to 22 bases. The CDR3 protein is CASSQDGRADLASNEQFF. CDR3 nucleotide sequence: TGTGCCAGCAGCCAAGACGGGCGGGCTGATTTGGCTTCAAATGAGCAGTTCTTC.

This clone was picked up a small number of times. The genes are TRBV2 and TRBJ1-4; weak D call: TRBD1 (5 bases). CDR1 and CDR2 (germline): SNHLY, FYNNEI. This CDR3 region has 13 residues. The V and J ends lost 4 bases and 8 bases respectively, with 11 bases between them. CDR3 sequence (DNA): TGTGCCAGCAGTGCCAGGGAAAACGAAAAACTGTTTTTT. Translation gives CASSARENEKLFF.

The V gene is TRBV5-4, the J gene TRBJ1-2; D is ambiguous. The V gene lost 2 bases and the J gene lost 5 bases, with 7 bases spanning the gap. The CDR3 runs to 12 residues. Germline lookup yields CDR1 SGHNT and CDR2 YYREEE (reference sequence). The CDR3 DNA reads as TGTGCCAGCAGCTTAGGCGGGTATGGCTACACCTTC. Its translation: CASSLGGYGYTF.

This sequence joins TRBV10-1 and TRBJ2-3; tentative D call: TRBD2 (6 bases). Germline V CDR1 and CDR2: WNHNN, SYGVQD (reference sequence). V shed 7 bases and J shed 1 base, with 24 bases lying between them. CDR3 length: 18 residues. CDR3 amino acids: CASTRISGRTKGTDTQYF. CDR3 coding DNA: TGCGCCAGCACCAGAATTAGCGGCCGAACCAAGGGCACAGATACGCAGTATTTT.

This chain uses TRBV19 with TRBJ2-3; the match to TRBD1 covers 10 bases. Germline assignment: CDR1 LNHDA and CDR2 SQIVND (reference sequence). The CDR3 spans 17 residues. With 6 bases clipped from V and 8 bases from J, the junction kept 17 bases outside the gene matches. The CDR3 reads CASRTIRDRGIPGTQYF. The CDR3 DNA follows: TGTGCCAGTAGGACCATTCGGGACAGGGGTATCCCCGGTACGCAGTATTTT.

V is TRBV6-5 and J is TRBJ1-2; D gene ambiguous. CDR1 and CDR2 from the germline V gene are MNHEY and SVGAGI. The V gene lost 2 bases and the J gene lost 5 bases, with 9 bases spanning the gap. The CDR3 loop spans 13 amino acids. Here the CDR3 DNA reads TGTGCCAGCAGTTACCCAGGAGGGTATGGCTACACCTTC. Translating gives CASSYPGGYGYTF.

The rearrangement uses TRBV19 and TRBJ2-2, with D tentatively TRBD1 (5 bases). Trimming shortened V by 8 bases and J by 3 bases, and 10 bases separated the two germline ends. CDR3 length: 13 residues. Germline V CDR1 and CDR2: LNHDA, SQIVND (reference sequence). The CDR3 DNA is TGTGCCAGTTTCCAGGGTTACACCGGGGAGCTGTTTTTT. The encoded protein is CASFQGYTGELFF.

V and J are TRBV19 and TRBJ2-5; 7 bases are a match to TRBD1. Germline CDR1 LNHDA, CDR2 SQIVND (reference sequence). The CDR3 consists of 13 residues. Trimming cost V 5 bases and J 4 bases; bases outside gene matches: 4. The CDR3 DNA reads TGTGCCAGTAGTGTGACAGGGTTAGAGACCCAGTACTTC. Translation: CASSVTGLETQYF.

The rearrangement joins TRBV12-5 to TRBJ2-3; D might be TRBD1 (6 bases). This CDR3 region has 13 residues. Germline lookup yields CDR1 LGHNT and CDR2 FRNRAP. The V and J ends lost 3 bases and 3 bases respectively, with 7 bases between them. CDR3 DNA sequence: TGTGCTAGTGGTTTAACAGGGACAGATACGCAGTATTTT. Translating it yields CASGLTGTDTQYF.

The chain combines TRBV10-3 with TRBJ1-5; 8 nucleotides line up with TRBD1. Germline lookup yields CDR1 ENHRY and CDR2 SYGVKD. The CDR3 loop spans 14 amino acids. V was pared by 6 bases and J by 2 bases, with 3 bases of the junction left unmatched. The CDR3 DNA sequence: TGTGCCATCAGCCCGGGACAGGGCAATCAGCCCCAGCATTTT. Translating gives CAISPGQGNQPQHF.

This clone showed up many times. The CDR3 nucleotides are TGTGCCAGTAGTACATCGACTTTAGGCACAGATACGCAGTATTTT. Translated: CASSTSTLGTDTQYF. This sequence joins TRBV19 and TRBJ2-3; D uncertain. Germline loops: CDR1 LNHDA, CDR2 SQIVND (reference sequence). The V gene lost 4 bases and the J gene lost 1 base, with 12 bases spanning the gap. The CDR3 runs to 15 residues.

CDR3 bases: TGTGCCAGCAGGGTACTAGCGGCCCAAGAGACCCAGTACTTC. Its protein is CASRVLAAQETQYF. This chain links TRBV2 with TRBJ2-5, with 8 bases matching TRBD2. The CDR3 is made up of 14 amino acids. With V trimmed by 6 bases and J by 1 base, 4 bases remained unmatched. Germline CDR1 reads SNHLY; CDR2 reads FYNNEI.